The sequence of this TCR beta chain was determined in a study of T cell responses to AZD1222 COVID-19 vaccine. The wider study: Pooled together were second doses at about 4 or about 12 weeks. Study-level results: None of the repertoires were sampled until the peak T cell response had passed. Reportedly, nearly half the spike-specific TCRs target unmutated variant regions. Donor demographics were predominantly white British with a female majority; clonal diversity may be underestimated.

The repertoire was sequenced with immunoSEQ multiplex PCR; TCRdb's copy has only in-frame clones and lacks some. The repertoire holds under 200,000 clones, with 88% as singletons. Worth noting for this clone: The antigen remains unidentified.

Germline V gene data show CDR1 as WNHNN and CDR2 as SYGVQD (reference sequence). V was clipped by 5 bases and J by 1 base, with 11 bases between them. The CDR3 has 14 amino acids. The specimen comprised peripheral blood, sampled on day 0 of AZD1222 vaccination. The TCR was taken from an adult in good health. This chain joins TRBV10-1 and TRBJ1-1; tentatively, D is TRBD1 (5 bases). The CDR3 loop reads CASSPRQGNTEAFF. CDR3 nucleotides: TGCGCCAGCAGTCCCCGCCAGGGGAACACTGAAGCTTTCTTT.